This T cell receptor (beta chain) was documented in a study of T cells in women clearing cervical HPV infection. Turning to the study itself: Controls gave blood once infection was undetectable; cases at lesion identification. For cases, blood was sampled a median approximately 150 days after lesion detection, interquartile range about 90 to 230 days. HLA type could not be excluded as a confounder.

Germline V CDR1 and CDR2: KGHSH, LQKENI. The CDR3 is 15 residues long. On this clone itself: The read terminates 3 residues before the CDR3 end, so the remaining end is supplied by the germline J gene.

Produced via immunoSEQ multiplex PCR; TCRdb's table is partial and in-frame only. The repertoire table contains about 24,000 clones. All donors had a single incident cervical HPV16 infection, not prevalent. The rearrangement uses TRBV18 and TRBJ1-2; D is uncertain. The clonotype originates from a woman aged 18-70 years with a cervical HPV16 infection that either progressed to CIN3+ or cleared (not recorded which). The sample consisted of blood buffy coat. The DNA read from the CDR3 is TGTGCCAGCTCACCAGGGCGGGAGTTGCGCGATGAC. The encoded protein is CASSPGRELRDD. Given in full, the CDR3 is CASSPGRELRDDYTF.